Reported below is one T cell receptor beta chain. Its antigen remains unidentified. The PCR was carried out with 60 Vbeta primers and 13 Jbeta primers. Data came from immunoSEQ multiplex PCR; TCRdb stores just in-frame clones and leaves some out. The sample has some 65,000 clones, about 70% seen once; the top ten hold approximately 10%. The data derive from a study of cytomegalovirus exposure and HLA in healthy donors. General study results and limits: The classifier, whose performance was assessed in both the original and validation cohorts, reportedly diagnosed cytomegalovirus status with high specificity and sensitivity. Reportedly, fewer N-insertions than the roughly 700-donor mean appeared in an Asian-associated ancestry cluster in a later analysis.

Sequencing was carried out using PBMCs. The receptor was derived from a woman in her thirties in good health and CMV-seronegative.

The CDR3 DNA follows: TGTGCCAGCACGGGAGGGGACACCGGGGAGCTGTTTTTT. Its protein is CASTGGDTGELFF. The chain joins TRBV6-5 to TRBJ2-2, with 8 bases matching TRBD2. This CDR3 is 13 amino acids long. Germline lookup yields CDR1 MNHEY and CDR2 SVGAGI. After removal of 7 bases from V and 3 bases from J, the junction contained 1 base not matched to a gene.